The clone carrying this T cell receptor (beta chain) was detected only once. These data are taken from a study of shared clonotypes between healthy human individuals. The genomic DNA of each subset was split evenly across several immunoSEQ plates. Clones were read by immunoSEQ multiplex PCR, and TCRdb kept only the in-frame ones, dropping some. The sample consists of some 2.3 million clones, approximately 95% of them appearing once. Germline CDR1 is MDHEN and CDR2 is SYDVKM. V shed 5 bases and J shed 7 bases, with 11 bases lying between them. The CDR3 is made up of 12 amino acids. Donors, healthy HIV-negative adults, lacked recent acute infections or vaccinations. Subsets obtained from CD4+ cells comprised CD45RA+ naive and CD45RA-negative memory cells.

J is TRBJ1-2 and V is TRBV28, with a weak D call TRBD1 (5 bases). This receptor was identified in a man younger than 35 in good health. Some clones in this sample may be carry-over from other donors' samples. Specimen: naive CD4+ T cells from PBMCs. Subset meaning: CD45RA+ positively selected. The CDR3 spells CASSTRGGGYTF. In DNA, the CDR3 is TGTGCCAGCAGTACCCGGGGGGGTGGCTACACCTTC.